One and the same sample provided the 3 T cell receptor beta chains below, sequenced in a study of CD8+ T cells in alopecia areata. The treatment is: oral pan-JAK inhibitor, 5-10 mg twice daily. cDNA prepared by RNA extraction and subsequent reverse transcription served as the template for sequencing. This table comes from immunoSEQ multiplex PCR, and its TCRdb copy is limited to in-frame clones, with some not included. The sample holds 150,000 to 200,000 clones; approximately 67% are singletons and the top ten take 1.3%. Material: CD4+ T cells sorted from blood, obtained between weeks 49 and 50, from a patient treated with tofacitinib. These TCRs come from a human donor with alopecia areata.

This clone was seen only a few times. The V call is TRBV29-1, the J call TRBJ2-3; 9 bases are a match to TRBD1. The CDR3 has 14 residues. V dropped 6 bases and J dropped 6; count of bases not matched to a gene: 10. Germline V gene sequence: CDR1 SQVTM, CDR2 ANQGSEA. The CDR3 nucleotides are TGCAGCGTCGCCGGGACAGGGACTGCGGATACGCAGTATTTT. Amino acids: CSVAGTGTADTQYF.

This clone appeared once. CDR3 DNA: TGTGCCAGCAGTGGCCGGTTTGAATTCTTC. Translation: CASSGRFEFF. J is TRBJ2-1 and V is TRBV7-9; D not resolved. Looked up from germline, CDR1 is SEHNR and CDR2 is FQNEAQ (reference sequence). With 6 bases removed from V and 16 bases from J, the gap between germline ends came to 13 bases. The length of the CDR3 is 10 residues.

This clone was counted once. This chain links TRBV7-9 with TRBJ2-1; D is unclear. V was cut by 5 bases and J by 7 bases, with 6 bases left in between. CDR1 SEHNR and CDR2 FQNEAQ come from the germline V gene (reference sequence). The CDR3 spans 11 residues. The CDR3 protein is CASSPRNEQFF. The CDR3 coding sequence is TGTGCCAGCAGCCCGCGTAATGAGCAGTTCTTC.